The clone carrying this TCR beta chain was detected many times. The data were taken from a study of metastatic and nonmetastatic thyroid tumors. Study background: It was across blood and tumor or nodule tissue from malignant and benign thyroid patients that repertoires were compared.

Not a single patient had been given any form of treatment at any point before undergoing thyroid surgery. Authors' methods: Clinicopathological groups of papillary thyroid cancer showed CDR3 differences that were used to build a distant-metastasis classifier. TCRdb re-called the PCR reads through MiXCR. The V and J calls were determined by TCRdb, not by the authors. The table records about 93,000 clones, roughly 13% of them present only once. V shed 2 bases and J 1 base; nucleotides not matched to a gene: 8. Per the germline V gene, CDR1 is MGHRA and CDR2 is YSYEKL. CDR3 size: 16 residues. This clonotype was obtained from a female donor with papillary thyroid cancer or a benign thyroid nodule (not recorded which). Some clones in this sample may be carry-over from other donors' samples. Material: blood. This chain connects TRBV4-1 to TRBJ2-7; 7 bases are a match to TRBD1. The CDR3 DNA sequence: TGCGCCAGCAGCCAACTATATCCGGGACAGTCCTACGAGCAGTACTTC. Translation gives CASSQLYPGQSYEQYF.